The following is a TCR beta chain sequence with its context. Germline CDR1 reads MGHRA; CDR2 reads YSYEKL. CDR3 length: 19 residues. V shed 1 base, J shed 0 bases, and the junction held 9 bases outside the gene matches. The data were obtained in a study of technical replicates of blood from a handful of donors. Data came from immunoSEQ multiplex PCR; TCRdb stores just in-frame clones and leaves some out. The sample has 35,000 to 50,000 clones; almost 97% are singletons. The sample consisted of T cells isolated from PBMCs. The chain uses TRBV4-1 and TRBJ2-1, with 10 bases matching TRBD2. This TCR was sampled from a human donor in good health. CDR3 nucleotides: TGCGCCAGCAGCCAAGGGTTAGCGGGAGGACCAAGCTCCTACAATGAGCAGTTCTTC. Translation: CASSQGLAGGPSSYNEQFF.